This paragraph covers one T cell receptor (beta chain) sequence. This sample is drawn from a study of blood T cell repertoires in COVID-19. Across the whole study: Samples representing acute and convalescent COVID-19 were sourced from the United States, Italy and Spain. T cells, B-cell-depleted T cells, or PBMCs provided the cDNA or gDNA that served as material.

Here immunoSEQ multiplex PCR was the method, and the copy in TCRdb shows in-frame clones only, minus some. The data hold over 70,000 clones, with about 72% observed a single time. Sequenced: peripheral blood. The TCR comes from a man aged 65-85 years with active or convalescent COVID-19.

The CDR3 nucleotides are TGTGCCAGCAGTTCCCAACACCAGTTTTCACCCCTCCACTTT. It specifies CASSSQHQFSPLHF. The V and J genes are TRBV6-2 or TRBV6-3 and TRBJ1-6; D not resolved. V was cut by 4 bases and J by 9 bases, with 13 bases left in between. This CDR3 has 14 residues. Germline V CDR1 and CDR2: MNHEY, SVGEGT.